These 15 T cell receptor beta chains share one sample of origin, sequenced in a study of cytomegalovirus exposure and HLA in healthy donors (dated by TCRdb to about 2017). Library preparation was by the immunoSEQ multiplex PCR assay. For the multiplex PCR, a mixture combining 60 forward primers for TCR Vbeta segments and 13 reverse primers for TCR Jbeta segments was used. The table comes from immuneACCESS by way of TCRdb, which keeps in-frame sequences with V and J called. Part of the clones is missing from these tables; in studies checked, under half for an unresolved V gene and the rest for unknown reasons. In all, the sample holds 120,000 to 150,000 clones, and 70% to 80% of those were seen once. The ten largest clones take up around 3.6% of the sample. The specimen sequenced was PBMCs. The receptor set was obtained from a man between 18 and 29 years old in good health and CMV-seronegative.

V usage is TRBV5-1 and J usage is TRBJ2-3; possible D gene TRBD2, 7 bases. Germline lookup yields CDR1 SGHRS and CDR2 YFSETQ. Trimming removed 0 bases from V and 6 bases from J, with 14 bases in between. This CDR3 spans 15 amino acids. As DNA, the CDR3 is TGCGCCAGCAGCTTGGTTATGCGGGGGCACGATACGCAGTATTTT. It yields the protein CASSLVMRGHDTQYF.

The chain joins TRBV2 to TRBJ1-2, with D perhaps TRBD1 (6 bases). V was pared by 7 bases and J by 8 bases, with 29 bases between. Germline V CDR1 and CDR2: SNHLY, FYNNEI. CDR3 size: 17 residues. CDR3 nucleotides: TGTGCCAGCACAAACGAGTTGGCGGGGGGCAGGACGGAGGGCTACACCTTC. It yields the protein CASTNELAGGRTEGYTF.

In the case of this clone: Other DNA sequences from this sample encode an identical CDR3 as well. The chain is built from TRBV11-2 and TRBJ2-7, with 8 bases matching TRBD2. The CDR3 covers 13 residues. CDR1 SGHAT and CDR2 FQNNGV come from the germline V gene. V lost 3 bases to trimming and J lost 2 bases; unmatched junction nucleotides: 0. CDR3: CASSFSGAYEQYF. Written as DNA, the CDR3 is TGTGCCAGCAGCTTTAGCGGGGCCTACGAGCAGTACTTC.

V gene TRBV27 combines with J gene TRBJ1-2; D remains unclear. Germline V gene lookup returns CDR1 MNHEY and CDR2 SMNVEV (reference sequence). The CDR3 loop spans 11 amino acids. V lost 6 bases to trimming and J lost 11 bases, with 13 bases between them. The CDR3 protein is CASRRGWEYTF. CDR3 bases: TGTGCCAGCAGGCGGGGTTGGGAATACACCTTC.

The gene calls are TRBV27 and TRBJ1-6; D remains ambiguous. Trimming took 6 bases from V and 13 from J, leaving 19 bases between them. Germline V gives CDR1 MNHEY, CDR2 SMNVEV (reference sequence). CDR3 length: 14 amino acids. This chain's CDR3 is CASSPGSATSPLHF. The CDR3, as DNA: TGTGCCAGCAGCCCGGGTTCTGCGACCTCGCCCCTCCACTTT.

The chain combines TRBV6-5 with TRBJ2-5; 10 bases line up with TRBD2. The V segment lost 11 bases and the J segment 7 bases; nucleotides outside the gene matches: 10. CDR1 and CDR2 from the germline V gene are MNHEY and SVGAGI. The CDR3 is made up of 13 amino acids. This CDR3 reads CASLGASGGTQYF. Here the CDR3 DNA reads TGTGCCTCCCTTGGGGCTAGCGGGGGGACCCAGTACTTC.

V usage is TRBV6-1 and J usage is TRBJ1-2; D perhaps matches TRBD1 (6 bases). Trimming removed 2 bases at V and 6 bases at J, with 16 bases between. The CDR3 spans 15 residues. The germline CDR1 and CDR2 sequences are MNHNS and SASEGT. The CDR3 DNA is TGTGCCAGCAGTGAACCAACCCCAGGGGAAGATGGCTACACCTTC. This sequence encodes CASSEPTPGEDGYTF.

This chain links TRBV29-1 with TRBJ2-3; D is undetermined. This CDR3 region has 14 residues. Germline lookup yields CDR1 SQVTM and CDR2 ANQGSEA. V dropped 3 bases and J dropped 0 bases, with 10 bases sitting between them. CDR3 sequence (DNA): TGCAGCGTTGAGTCACAGATTAGCACAGATACGCAGTATTTT. Its translation is CSVESQISTDTQYF.

The genes are TRBV4-1 and TRBJ2-7; 10 bases fit TRBD1. Losses at the gene ends were 2 bases for V and 2 bases for J; bases not matched to a gene: 9. CDR1 is MGHRA and CDR2 is YSYEKL in the germline V gene. The CDR3 sequence is 17 residues long. For the CDR3, the DNA is TGCGCCAGCAGCCAAAAACCCACGGGACAGGGGCCCTACGAGCAGTACTTC. Residues: CASSQKPTGQGPYEQYF.

The rearrangement joins TRBV5-1 to TRBJ1-2; the match to TRBD1 covers 8 bases. The germline gives CDR1 SGHRS, CDR2 YFSETQ. The length of the CDR3 is 14 residues. With 1 base clipped from V and 8 bases from J, the junction kept 7 bases outside the gene matches. The CDR3, as DNA: TGCGCCAGCAGCTTGTTTCAGGGGGCTCAAGGCTACACCTTC. It is translated as CASSLFQGAQGYTF.

V usage is TRBV30 and J usage is TRBJ2-6; 7 positions match TRBD2. There are 17 residues in the CDR3. The germline gives CDR1 GTSNPN, CDR2 SVGIG (reference sequence). With V trimmed by 0 bases and J by 4 bases, 9 bases remained unmatched. The CDR3 bases are TGTGCCTGGAGTGTATCGTTCGGGGGGACCGGGGCCAACGTCCTGACTTTC. It specifies CAWSVSFGGTGANVLTF.

V is TRBV13 and J is TRBJ1-2; 8 nucleotides line up with TRBD1. Losses at the gene ends were 4 bases for V and 5 bases for J; bases not matched to a gene: 6. This CDR3 has 14 residues. Germline lookup yields CDR1 PRHDT and CDR2 FYEKMQ (reference sequence). CDR3 sequence: CASSSGQGQYGYTF. CDR3 in DNA: TGTGCCAGCAGCTCCGGACAGGGTCAATATGGCTACACCTTC.

This chain links TRBV5-1 with TRBJ2-5; perhaps TRBD2 as D (6 bases). V was pared by 0 bases and J by 2 bases, with 14 bases between. CDR1 is SGHRS and CDR2 is YFSETQ in the germline V gene. The CDR3 spans 16 residues. The CDR3 loop reads CASSLGGSGLQETQYF. Written as DNA, the CDR3 is TGCGCCAGCAGCTTGGGGGGTAGCGGCCTTCAAGAGACCCAGTACTTC.

This clone was seen a few times. The rearrangement joins TRBV6-5 to TRBJ2-5; 10 bases map to TRBD1. The length of the CDR3 is 16 residues. V dropped 3 bases and J dropped 2; count of bases not matched to a gene: 6. The germline gives CDR1 MNHEY, CDR2 SVGAGI. The CDR3 DNA follows: TGTGCCAGCAGTTATGGACCGGGACAGGGGCAAGAGACCCAGTACTTC. It encodes CASSYGPGQGQETQYF.

The chain carries TRBV7-2 and TRBJ1-5, with 7 bases lining up with TRBD1. Germline values: CDR1 SGHTA, CDR2 FQGNSA. V shed 2 bases and J 6 bases; nucleotides not matched to a gene: 16. The CDR3 has 18 amino acids. Here the CDR3 DNA reads TGTGCCAGCAGCTTATCGGTTAGTGTAGGGGGCGCGGGTCAGCCCCAGCATTTT. It encodes CASSLSVSVGGAGQPQHF.